Listed below are T cell receptor beta chains from one sample, sequenced in a study of shared clonotypes between healthy human individuals. Sequenced by immunoSEQ multiplex PCR; TCRdb stores in-frame clones only, minus some. Among hundreds of thousands of clones listed, about three quarters were seen once. Sequenced: memory CD4+ T cells sorted from blood. These receptors were obtained from a woman aged 25 to 39 in good health. CDR3s leave out the opening cysteine and the closing phenylalanine or tryptophan. Each record gives: CDR3 protein, J gene, V gene.

CDR3 protein: ASSPQVAGAHEQY
J gene: TRBJ2-7
V gene: TRBV27

CDR3 protein: ASSPPNVNTQY
J gene: TRBJ2-3
V gene: TRBV5-4

CDR3 protein: ASSPGPGDHEQF
J gene: TRBJ2-1
V gene: TRBV6-5

CDR3 protein: ASSEAEQYNQPQH
J gene: TRBJ1-5
V gene: TRBV2

CDR3 protein: ASSLDQNNQPQH
J gene: TRBJ1-5
V gene: TRBV5-1

CDR3 protein: ASSKGSGSNTGELF
J gene: TRBJ2-2
V gene: TRBV19

CDR3 protein: ATKQGAGNQPQH
J gene: TRBJ1-5
V gene: TRBV10-3

CDR3 protein: ASKVTYEQY
J gene: TRBJ2-7
V gene: TRBV2

CDR3 protein: ATSRGRGSSSLDDEQY
J gene: TRBJ2-7
V gene: TRBV15

CDR3 protein: ASSLRGRGVQPQH
J gene: TRBJ1-5
V gene: TRBV7-7

CDR3 protein: ASSQDIWGRGPGNTIY
J gene: TRBJ1-3
V gene: TRBV14

CDR3 protein: ASSRGEASTDTQY
J gene: TRBJ2-3
V gene: TRBV5-1

CDR3 protein: ASSLGTFYEQY
J gene: TRBJ2-7
V gene: TRBV28

CDR3 protein: ASSLGGSAADTQY
J gene: TRBJ2-3
V gene: TRBV7-9

CDR3 protein: ASSPPATDTQY
J gene: TRBJ2-3
V gene: TRBV6-1

CDR3 protein: ASTPHTEAF
J gene: TRBJ1-1
V gene: TRBV9

CDR3 protein: ASSPDTSVQPQH
J gene: TRBJ1-5
V gene: TRBV18

CDR3 protein: ASSFATSAYNEQF
J gene: TRBJ2-1
V gene: TRBV5-1

CDR3 protein: AWSVEGPYNSPLH
J gene: TRBJ1-6
V gene: TRBV30

CDR3 protein: ASSLGTSGTYEQY
J gene: TRBJ2-7
V gene: TRBV7-3

CDR3 protein: ASSLWGQGNTEAF
J gene: TRBJ1-1
V gene: TRBV28

CDR3 protein: ASSMSYNEKLF
J gene: TRBJ1-4
V gene: TRBV19